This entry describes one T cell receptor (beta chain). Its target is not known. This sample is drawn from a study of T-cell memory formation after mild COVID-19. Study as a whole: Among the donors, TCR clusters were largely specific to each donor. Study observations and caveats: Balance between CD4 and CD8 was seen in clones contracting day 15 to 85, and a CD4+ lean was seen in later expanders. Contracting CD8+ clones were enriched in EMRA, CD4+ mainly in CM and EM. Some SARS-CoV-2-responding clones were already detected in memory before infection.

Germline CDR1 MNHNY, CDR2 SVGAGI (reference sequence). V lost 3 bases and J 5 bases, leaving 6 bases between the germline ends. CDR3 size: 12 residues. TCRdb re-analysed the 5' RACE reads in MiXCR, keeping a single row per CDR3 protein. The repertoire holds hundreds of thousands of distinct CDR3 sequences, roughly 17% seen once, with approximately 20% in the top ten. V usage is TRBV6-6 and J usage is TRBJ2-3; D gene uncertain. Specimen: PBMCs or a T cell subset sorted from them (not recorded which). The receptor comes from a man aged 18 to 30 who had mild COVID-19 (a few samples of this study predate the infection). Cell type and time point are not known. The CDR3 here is CASSYPEDTQYF. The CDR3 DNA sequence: TGTGCCAGCAGTTATCCAGAAGATACGCAGTATTTT.